Listed below are T cell receptor beta chains from one sample, sequenced in a study of T-cell reconstitution after alpha-beta-depleted transplantation in children. TCRdb independently ran MiXCR on the PCR reads; one entry per CDR3 protein. The sample lists 670,000 or so distinct CDR3 sequences, around 13% occurring once. Sequenced material: PBMCs, taken before TCRalphabeta/CD19-depleted stem cell transplant. The receptors stem from a girl aged 2 to 9 with congenital amegakaryocytic thrombocytopenia, due to receive a stem cell transplant. CDR3s include the opening cysteine and the closing phenylalanine or tryptophan. D genes are given only for firm matches. Rows may omit the clone size; those that give it use once, few, many or a size class.

D gene	J gene	clone size	V gene	CDR3 DNA	CDR3 protein
TRBD2	TRBJ2-1	many	TRBV20-1	TGCAGTGCTAGAGATCTAGCGGGAAATGGTATTGATGAGCAGTTCTTC	CSARDLAGNGIDEQFF
.	TRBJ2-1	.	TRBV7-6	TGTGCCAGCAGCTTAGCGTCGTTTAATGAGCAGATCTTC	CASSLASFNEQIF
TRBD2	TRBJ2-3	many	TRBV20-1	TGCAGTGCCCAAGCGGGAGGGTCAGATACGCAGTATTTT	CSAQAGGSDTQYF
.	TRBJ1-2	many	TRBV29-1	TGCAGCGTCGAGACTCTCAAAGGGGATGGCTACACCTTC	CSVETLKGDGYTF
.	TRBJ2-5	.	TRBV11-2	TGTGCCAGCAGAGCTCCCCTAGGGGAGACCCAGTACTTC	CASRAPLGETQYF
TRBD1	TRBJ1-2	.	TRBV28	TGTGCCAGCAGAGTCCGGACAGGGGTATATGGCTACACCTTC	CASRVRTGVYGYTF
TRBD2	TRBJ2-7	few	TRBV14	TGTGCCAGCAGCTTTCCTAGAGCGGGAACCTACGAGCAGTACTTC	CASSFPRAGTYEQYF
.	TRBJ2-7	many	TRBV10-3	TGTGCCATCAGTGAGCTATCAGGGGGGGATAGCGTGGCCGAGCAGTACTTC	CAISELSGGDSVAEQYF
TRBD2	TRBJ2-1	many	TRBV5-1	TGCGCCAGCAGCTTCCAAATAGCGGGAGAAAATGAGCAGTTCTTC	CASSFQIAGENEQFF
.	TRBJ2-2	few	TRBV20-1	TGCAGTGCTAGAGAAGCCCACAGGGAGGGAACCGGGGAGCTGTTTTTT	CSAREAHREGTGELFF
TRBD2	TRBJ2-1	few	TRBV20-1	TGCAGTGCTAGTGGGACTACCCTATGGGGGCAGTTCTTC	CSASGTTLWGQFF
.	TRBJ2-1	many	TRBV5-1	TGCGCCAGCAGCGCCACGGGTGGTGAGCAGTTCTTC	CASSATGGEQFF
.	TRBJ2-3	.	TRBV29-1	TGCAGCGTTGATGGTCTAGGGCCAGATACGCAGTATTTT	CSVDGLGPDTQYF
.	TRBJ2-2	many	TRBV5-1	TGCGCCATCAAATCCCGAGAGACCGGGGAGCTGTTTTTT	CAIKSRETGELFF
.	TRBJ1-1	few	TRBV16	TGTGCCAGCAGTCTTCGGCGGGGTTTGGACACTGAAGCTTTCTTT	CASSLRRGLDTEAFF
TRBD2	TRBJ2-7	many	TRBV20-1	TGCAGTGCTAGAGGAACTAGCGGAGACTACGAGCAGTACTTC	CSARGTSGDYEQYF
.	TRBJ1-4	many	TRBV5-1	TGCGCCAGCAGCTCGTCCGGACTCAATGAAAAACTGTTTTTT	CASSSSGLNEKLFF
TRBD2	TRBJ2-1	.	TRBV3-1	TGTGCCAGCAGCAAAGGGAGCGGGGCGGGTTACAATGAGCAGTTCTTC	CASSKGSGAGYNEQFF
TRBD1	TRBJ2-7	.	TRBV29-1	TGCAGCGCCGTCGGGACAGGGGTCCCCAAGTACTTC	CSAVGTGVPKYF
.	TRBJ1-2	many	TRBV20-1	TGCAGTGCCGGACCAACTAACTATGGCTACACCTTC	CSAGPTNYGYTF
.	TRBJ2-1	many	TRBV5-1	TGCGCCAGCAGCTTGGCTCTCCTGAAAGGGGATGAGCAGTTCTTC	CASSLALLKGDEQFF
.	TRBJ2-1	many	TRBV12-3/TRBV12-4	TGTGCCAGCAGTTTAGGGGGGTTGCAACAGTTCTTC	CASSLGGLQQFF
.	TRBJ2-1	many	TRBV5-1	TGCGCCAGCACCCTTGGAGGGCCGGATAATGAGCAGTTCTTC	CASTLGGPDNEQFF
.	TRBJ2-5	.	TRBV28	TGTGCCAGCAGTTTACTGGAATTCCAAGAGACCCAGTACTTC	CASSLLEFQETQYF
TRBD1	TRBJ1-1	.	TRBV12-3/TRBV12-4	TGTGCCAGCAGTTATACAGGGGGCAAGGCTGAAGCTTTCTTT	CASSYTGGKAEAFF
.	TRBJ2-7	.	TRBV11-2	TGTGCCAGCAGCTTAGGGACTTTGGGGGTCAACGAGCAGTACTTC	CASSLGTLGVNEQYF
TRBD1	TRBJ2-1	few	TRBV5-1	TGCGCCAGCAGCTTCAACCGGGACAGGGTAGTGTTTTGGGCCTACAATGAGCAGTTCTTC	CASSFNRDRVVFWAYNEQFF
.	TRBJ2-1	many	TRBV20-1	TGCAGTGCAAGTCGCGCAACCTACAATGAGCAGTTCTTC	CSASRATYNEQFF
.	TRBJ2-7	few	TRBV12-3/TRBV12-4	TGTGCCAGCGCTTCCTCTGGTGAGGAACACGAGCAGTACTTC	CASASSGEEHEQYF
.	TRBJ2-3	many	TRBV10-3	TGTGCCACCCTCAGGGGCCCTATGGGGGATACGCAGTATTTT	CATLRGPMGDTQYF
.	TRBJ2-7	many	TRBV3-1	TGTGCCAGCAGCCGGGGTCCAACCTACGAGCAGTACTTC	CASSRGPTYEQYF
TRBD2	TRBJ2-5	few	TRBV5-1	TGCGCCAGCAGCTTGGCAGCGGGACTAGCGGGAGGACAAGAGACCCAGTACTTC	CASSLAAGLAGGQETQYF
TRBD1	TRBJ2-3	many	TRBV12-3/TRBV12-4	TGTGCCAGCAGCACCGAGTGGACAGGGCGAACGGATACGCAGTATTTT	CASSTEWTGRTDTQYF
.	TRBJ1-2	few	TRBV12-3/TRBV12-4	TGTGCCAGCAGTTTATCCGGACGGGGTCTCAGAGCTAACTATGGCTACACCTTC	CASSLSGRGLRANYGYTF
.	TRBJ2-1	.	TRBV7-3	TGTGCCAGCAGCTTAAGCTCAGGAAATGAGCAGTTCTTC	CASSLSSGNEQFF
TRBD2	TRBJ2-1	few	TRBV5-1	TGCGCCAGCAGCTTCTCCGTGGGACTAGCGGCCTACAATGAGCAGTTCTTC	CASSFSVGLAAYNEQFF
.	TRBJ2-1	many	TRBV7-9	TGTGCCAGCAAACCCGACGATCCCAATGAGCAGTTCTTC	CASKPDDPNEQFF
.	TRBJ2-7	.	TRBV5-1	TGCGCCAGAGGGAGCCGGGATACCTACGAGCAGTACTTC	CARGSRDTYEQYF
TRBD1	TRBJ2-5	.	TRBV24-1	TGTGCCACCAGTCACACAGGACAGGGGGCAGGGGAGACCCAGTACTTC	CATSHTGQGAGETQYF
TRBD1	TRBJ1-4	.	TRBV5-6	TGTGCCAGCAGCCAGACAACTACAGGGGATCATGAAAAACTGATTTTT	CASSQTTTGDHEKLIF
.	TRBJ2-7	many	TRBV12-3/TRBV12-4	TGTGCCAGCAGTTTAAGATCCCCCGGAGATTCCTACGAGCAGTACTTC	CASSLRSPGDSYEQYF
TRBD1	TRBJ1-3	.	TRBV12-3/TRBV12-4	TGTGCCAGCAGTTCGGGCAGGGGGGCCGCTGCTGGAAACACCATATATTTT	CASSSGRGAAAGNTIYF
TRBD2	TRBJ2-1	.	TRBV29-1	TGCAGTGATAAACGACTAGCGGCCTACAATGAGCAGTTCTTC	CSDKRLAAYNEQFF
.	TRBJ2-7	.	TRBV6-1	TGTGCCAGCAGGCCTGTGGGACTGACAGGGAGGAACGAGCAGTACTTC	CASRPVGLTGRNEQYF
TRBD2	TRBJ2-1	many	TRBV28	TGTGCCAGCATAGTAAGCGGGAGTGGCGAGCAGTTCTTC	CASIVSGSGEQFF
.	TRBJ2-5	few	TRBV29-1	TGCAGCGTTAATGGAGGGCTCGAGGAGACCCAGTACTTC	CSVNGGLEETQYF
.	TRBJ2-7	few	TRBV20-1	TGCAGTGCTAGAGATAGTGAACAATCCTACGAGCAGTACTTC	CSARDSEQSYEQYF
TRBD2	TRBJ2-4	.	TRBV7-3	TGTGCCAGCAGCTTATTTCCGGGGGGGACGGACATTCAGTACTTC	CASSLFPGGTDIQYF
.	TRBJ2-7	many	TRBV20-1	TGCAGTGCTAGCGGGAGCGGGCCGAACTCCTACGAGCAGTACTTC	CSASGSGPNSYEQYF
.	TRBJ1-2	.	TRBV5-1	TGCGCCAGCAGCTTCGGCAGAAACTATGGCTACACCTTC	CASSFGRNYGYTF
.	TRBJ2-1	.	TRBV7-2	TGTGCCAGCAGCTCCGTCCTGGGCAATGAGCAGTTCTTC	CASSSVLGNEQFF
.	TRBJ2-5	many	TRBV7-7	TGTGCCAGCAGCTTAGCGTTCCGCGGGGAGACCCAGTACTTC	CASSLAFRGETQYF
.	TRBJ1-5	few	TRBV3-1	TGTGCCAGCAGGATGGGCCCGCCCCAGCATTTT	CASRMGPPQHF
.	TRBJ2-5	few	TRBV14	TGTGCCAGCAGCCAAGATCGCCCCTCCGCCCAGTACTTC	CASSQDRPSAQYF
TRBD2	TRBJ2-1	.	TRBV12-3/TRBV12-4	TGTGCCTTCAGTTTTCCCGCTTTCCGGGACGGCGGGAGCATGGATGAGCAGTTCTTC	CAFSFPAFRDGGSMDEQFF